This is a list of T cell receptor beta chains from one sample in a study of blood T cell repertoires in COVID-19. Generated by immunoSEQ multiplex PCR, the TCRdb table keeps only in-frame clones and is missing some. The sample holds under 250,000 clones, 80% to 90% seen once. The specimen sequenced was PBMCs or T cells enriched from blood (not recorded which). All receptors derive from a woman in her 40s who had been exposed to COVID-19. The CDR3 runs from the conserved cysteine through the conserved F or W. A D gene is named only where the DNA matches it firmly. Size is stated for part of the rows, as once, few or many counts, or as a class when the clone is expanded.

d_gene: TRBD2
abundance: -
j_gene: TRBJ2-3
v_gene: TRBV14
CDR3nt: TGTGCCAGCAGCCAGGCGGGGGCAGATACGCAGTATTTT
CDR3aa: CASSQAGADTQYF

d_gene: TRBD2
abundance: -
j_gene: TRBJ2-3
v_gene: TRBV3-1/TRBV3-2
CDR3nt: TGTGCCAGCAGCCAATTACTAGCGGGGCTTACAGATACGCAGTATTTT
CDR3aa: CASSQLLAGLTDTQYF

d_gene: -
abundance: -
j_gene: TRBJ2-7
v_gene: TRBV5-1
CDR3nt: TGCGCCAGCAGCTTGCCTTCCTACGAGCAGTACTTC
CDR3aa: CASSLPSYEQYF

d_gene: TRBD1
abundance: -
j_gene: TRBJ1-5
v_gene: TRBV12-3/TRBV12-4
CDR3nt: TGTGCCAGCAGCCTAGACAGGGTCCAGCCCCAGCATTTT
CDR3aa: CASSLDRVQPQHF

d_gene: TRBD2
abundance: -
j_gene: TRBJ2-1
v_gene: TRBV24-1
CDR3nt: TGTGCCACCAGTGACACCGGGACTAGCCGATACAATGAGCAGTTCTTC
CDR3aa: CATSDTGTSRYNEQFF

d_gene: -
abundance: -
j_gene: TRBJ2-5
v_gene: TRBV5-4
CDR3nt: TGTGCCATTGACGGACAAAACCAAGAGACCCAGTACTTC
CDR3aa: CAIDGQNQETQYF

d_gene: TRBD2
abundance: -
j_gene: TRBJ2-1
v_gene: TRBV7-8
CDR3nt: TGTGCCAGCAGCTTCCCCGGGACTAGCGGGAGAAGGAATGAGCAGTTCTTC
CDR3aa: CASSFPGTSGRRNEQFF

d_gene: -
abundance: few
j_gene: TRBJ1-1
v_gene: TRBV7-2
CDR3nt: TGTGCCAGCAGCTCCATCGGGGTGAACACTGAAGCTTTCTTT
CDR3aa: CASSSIGVNTEAFF

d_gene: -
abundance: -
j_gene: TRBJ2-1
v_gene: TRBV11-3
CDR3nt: TGTGCCAGCAGCTTAGTGTCCGGACAAGACAATGAGCAGTTCTTC
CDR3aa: CASSLVSGQDNEQFF

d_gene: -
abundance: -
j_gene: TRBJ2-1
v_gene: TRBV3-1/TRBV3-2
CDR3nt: TGTGCCAGCAGCCAAGATCTACAGGACAATGAGCAGTTCTTC
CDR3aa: CASSQDLQDNEQFF

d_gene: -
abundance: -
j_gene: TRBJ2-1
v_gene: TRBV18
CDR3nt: TGTGCCAGCTCACCACCGAGTGGCAGGGGTGGGAATGAGCAGTTCTTC
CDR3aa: CASSPPSGRGGNEQFF

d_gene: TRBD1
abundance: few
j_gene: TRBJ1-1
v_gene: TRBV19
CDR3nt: TGTGCCAGTAGTATCGACGACAGGGCCGGCACTGAAGCTTTCTTT
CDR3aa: CASSIDDRAGTEAFF

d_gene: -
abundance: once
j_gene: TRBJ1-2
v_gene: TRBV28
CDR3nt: TGTGCCAGCCAAGGCGGGGCAAGCGTGAACTATGGCTACACCTTC
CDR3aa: CASQGGASVNYGYTF

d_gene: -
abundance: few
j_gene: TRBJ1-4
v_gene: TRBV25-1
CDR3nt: TGTGCCAGCAGTGAAGAGTGGAGTGAAAAACTGTTTTTT
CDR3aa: CASSEEWSEKLFF

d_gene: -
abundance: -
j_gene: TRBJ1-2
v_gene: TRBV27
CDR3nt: TGTGCCAGCAGTTTGGGGGCAGCGGGAGGCTACACCTTC
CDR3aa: CASSLGAAGGYTF

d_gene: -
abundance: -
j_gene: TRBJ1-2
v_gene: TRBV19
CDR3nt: TGTGCCAGTAAGGGGAGGAGAGCCTATGGCTACACCTTC
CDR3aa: CASKGRRAYGYTF

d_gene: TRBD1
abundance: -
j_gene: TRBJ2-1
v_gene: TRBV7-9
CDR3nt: TGTGCCAGCAGCTTTCCGGGACAGGGCGTTAGCTCCTACAATGAGCAGTTCTTC
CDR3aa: CASSFPGQGVSSYNEQFF

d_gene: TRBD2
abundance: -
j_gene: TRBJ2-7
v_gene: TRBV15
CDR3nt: TGTGCCACCAGCAAGCGGGACTACGAGCAGTACTTC
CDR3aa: CATSKRDYEQYF

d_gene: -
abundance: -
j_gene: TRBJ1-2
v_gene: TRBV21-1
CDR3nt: TGTGCCAGCAGCACCCATTTAACTGAGTATGGCTACACCTTC
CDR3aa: CASSTHLTEYGYTF

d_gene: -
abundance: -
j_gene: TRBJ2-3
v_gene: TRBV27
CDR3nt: TGTGCCAGCAGTCCCCGCGACAAACTCACAGATACGCAGTATTTT
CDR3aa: CASSPRDKLTDTQYF

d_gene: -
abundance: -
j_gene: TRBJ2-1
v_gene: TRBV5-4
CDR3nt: TGTGCCAGCAGCGCCCCTAGGGCGGGTGAGCAGTTCTTC
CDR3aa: CASSAPRAGEQFF

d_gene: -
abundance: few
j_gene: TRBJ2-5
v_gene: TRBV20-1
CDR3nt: TGCAGTGCGCGGTCCCCCGGGTACTTC
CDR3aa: CSARSPGYF

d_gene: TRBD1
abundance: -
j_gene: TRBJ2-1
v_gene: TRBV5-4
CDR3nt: TGTGCCAGCAGCTTGGGTGACAGGGGGCGAACTGAGCAGTTCTTC
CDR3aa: CASSLGDRGRTEQFF

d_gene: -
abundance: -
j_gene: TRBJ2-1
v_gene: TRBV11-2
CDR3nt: TGTGCCAGCAGCTTATATGTGGGAACTTCTAGGGGTGAGCAGTTCTTC
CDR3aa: CASSLYVGTSRGEQFF

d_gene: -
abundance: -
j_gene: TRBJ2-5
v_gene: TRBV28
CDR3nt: TGTGCCAGCAGTTTAGTTATCGGGACCCAGTACTTC
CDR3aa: CASSLVIGTQYF

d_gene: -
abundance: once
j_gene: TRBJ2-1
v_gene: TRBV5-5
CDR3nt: TGTGCCAGCAGCCTTGTTGGTCCGGGCAATGAGCAGTTCTTC
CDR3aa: CASSLVGPGNEQFF

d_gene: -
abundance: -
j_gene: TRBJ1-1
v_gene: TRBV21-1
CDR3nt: TGTGCCAAGGGGGCAGTGAGTACTGAAGCTTTCTTT
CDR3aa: CAKGAVSTEAFF

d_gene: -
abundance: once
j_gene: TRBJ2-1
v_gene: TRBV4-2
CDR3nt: TGTGCCAGCAGCCAAGACCTGAACGACAGAAATGAGCAGTTCTTC
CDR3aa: CASSQDLNDRNEQFF

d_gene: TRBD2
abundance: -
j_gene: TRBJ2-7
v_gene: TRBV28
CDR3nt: TGTGCCAGCAGTTTCTCAGGGAGGGCGCGAACGAACGAGCAGTACTTC
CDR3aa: CASSFSGRARTNEQYF

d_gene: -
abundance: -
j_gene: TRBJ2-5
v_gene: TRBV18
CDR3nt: TGTGCCAGCTCCCTCCAAGAGACCCAGTACTTC
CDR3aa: CASSLQETQYF

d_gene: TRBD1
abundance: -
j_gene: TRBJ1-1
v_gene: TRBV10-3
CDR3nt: TGTGCCGTCGGACAGGGTACATCTTTTCACACTGAAGCTTTCTTT
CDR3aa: CAVGQGTSFHTEAFF

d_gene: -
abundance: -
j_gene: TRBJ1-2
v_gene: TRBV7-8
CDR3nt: TGTGCCAGCAGCCCCATCCAACAGGGAAAATATGGCTACACCTTC
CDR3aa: CASSPIQQGKYGYTF

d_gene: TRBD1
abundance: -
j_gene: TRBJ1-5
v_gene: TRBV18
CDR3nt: TGTGCCAGCTCACCTTTCAGGGGGGACAATCAGCCCCAGCATTTT
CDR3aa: CASSPFRGDNQPQHF

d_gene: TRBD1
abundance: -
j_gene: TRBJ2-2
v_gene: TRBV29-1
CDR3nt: TGCAGCGCTGGACAGGGGGCAAACGGGGAGCTGTTTTTT
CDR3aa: CSAGQGANGELFF

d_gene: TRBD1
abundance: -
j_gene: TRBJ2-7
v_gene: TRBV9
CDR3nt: TGTGCCAGCACCGCCGGGACAGGGTTTTCTCACGAGCAGTACTTC
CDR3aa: CASTAGTGFSHEQYF

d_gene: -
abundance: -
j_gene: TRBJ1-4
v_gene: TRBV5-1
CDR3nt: TGCGCCAGCAGCTCAACAGGTGGTAATTATGAAAAACTGTTTTTT
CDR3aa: CASSSTGGNYEKLFF

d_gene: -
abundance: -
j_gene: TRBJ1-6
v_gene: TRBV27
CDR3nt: TGTGCCAGCAGTTTAGGGGTGCCAGGGCACTCACCCCTCCACTTT
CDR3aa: CASSLGVPGHSPLHF

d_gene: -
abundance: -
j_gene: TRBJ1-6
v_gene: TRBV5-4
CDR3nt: TGTGCCAGCAGCTCGCTCAAAGACAGCTCCTATAATTCACCCCTCCACTTT
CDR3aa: CASSSLKDSSYNSPLHF

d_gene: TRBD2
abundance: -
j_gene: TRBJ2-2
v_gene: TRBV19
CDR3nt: TGTGCCAGTAGTATACCAGCGGGAGGGCCCGGGGAGCTGTTTTTT
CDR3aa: CASSIPAGGPGELFF

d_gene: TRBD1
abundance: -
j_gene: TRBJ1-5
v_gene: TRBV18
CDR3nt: TGTGCCAGCTCACCGCCTAACACAGGGGGCGCGGGGCAGCCCCAGCATTTT
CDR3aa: CASSPPNTGGAGQPQHF

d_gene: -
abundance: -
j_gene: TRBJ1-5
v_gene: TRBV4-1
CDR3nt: TGCGCCAGCAGCCACGACCCACGACAGGGCAATCAGCCCCAGCATTTT
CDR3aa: CASSHDPRQGNQPQHF

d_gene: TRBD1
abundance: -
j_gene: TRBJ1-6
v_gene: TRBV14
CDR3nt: TGTGCCAGCAGCCCCGGGACAGCTAATTCACCCCTCCACTTT
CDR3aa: CASSPGTANSPLHF

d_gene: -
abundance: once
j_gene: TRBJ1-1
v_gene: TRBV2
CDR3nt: TGTGCCAGCAGAGTTGACCGGGATGAAGCTTTCTTT
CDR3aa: CASRVDRDEAFF

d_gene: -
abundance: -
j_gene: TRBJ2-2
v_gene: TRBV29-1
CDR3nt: TGCAGCGTCCTAGAGGGTTGGGCGAACACCGGGGAGCTGTTTTTT
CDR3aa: CSVLEGWANTGELFF

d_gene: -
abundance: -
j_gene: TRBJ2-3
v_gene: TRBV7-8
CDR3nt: TGTGCCAGCACCACAAGTGTTGGAGCAAGGCAGTATTTT
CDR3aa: CASTTSVGARQYF

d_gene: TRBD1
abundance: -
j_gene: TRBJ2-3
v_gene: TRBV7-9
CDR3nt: TGTGCCAGCAGCCCAGGACAGGGGAGCACAGATACGCAGTATTTT
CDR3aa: CASSPGQGSTDTQYF